This TCR beta chain was profiled in a study of blood T cells in healthy people across ages. Study-wide findings and caveats: Per million T cells, the diversity of TCR beta decreased roughly linearly as age advanced. Leaving the PBMCs unsorted stopped any conclusive comparison of naive versus antigen-experienced cells. With donor CMV status unknown, expanded clonotype changes were possibly confounded.

Donors ranged from about 6 to 95 years old and were healthy Caucasians in Russia. The second PCR ran about 6 to 12 cycles with a sample-barcoded 5' primer and J-beta primers. TCRdb reprocessed the 5' RACE reads with MiXCR, giving one entry per CDR3 protein. Among around 900,000 distinct CDR3 sequences listed, about 53% were seen once. V lost 4 bases and J lost 2; bases outside the gene matches: 9. The CDR3 contains 18 residues. Germline CDR1 MNHEY, CDR2 SMNVEV (reference sequence). A remark on this clonotype: Its target is unknown.

The sample was blood. This receptor was taken from an older woman in good health. The chain has TRBV27 and TRBJ2-6, with TRBD1 matching over 9 bases. CDR3 coding DNA: TGTGCCAGCAGTTGGGGACAGGGAAAAGGGACTGGGGCCAACGTCCTGACTTTC. Translated: CASSWGQGKGTGANVLTF. The full variable domain, completed using reference TRBV27 and TRBJ2-6, is EAQVTQNPRYLITVTGKKLTVTCSQNMNHEYMSWYRQDPGLGLRQIYYSMNVEVTDKGDVPEGYKVSRKEKRNFPLILESPSPNQTSLYFCASSWGQGKGTGANVLTFGAGSRLTVL.